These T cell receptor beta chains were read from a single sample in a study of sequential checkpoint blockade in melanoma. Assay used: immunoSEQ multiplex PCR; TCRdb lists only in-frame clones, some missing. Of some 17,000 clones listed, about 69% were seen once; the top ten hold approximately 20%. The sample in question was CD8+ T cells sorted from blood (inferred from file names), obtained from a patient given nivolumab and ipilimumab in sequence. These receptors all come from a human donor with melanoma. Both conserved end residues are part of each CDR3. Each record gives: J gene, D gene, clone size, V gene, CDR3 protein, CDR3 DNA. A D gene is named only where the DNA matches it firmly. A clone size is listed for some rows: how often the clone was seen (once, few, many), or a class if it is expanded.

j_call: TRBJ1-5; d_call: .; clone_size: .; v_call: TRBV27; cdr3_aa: CASRPGLGGGQPQHF; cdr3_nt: TGTGCCAGCAGACCCGGACTGGGGGGTGGTCAGCCCCAGCATTTT
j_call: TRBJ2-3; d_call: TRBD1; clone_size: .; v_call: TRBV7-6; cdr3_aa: CASSQKTGSDTQYF; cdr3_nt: TGTGCCAGCAGCCAAAAGACAGGGTCAGATACGCAGTATTTT
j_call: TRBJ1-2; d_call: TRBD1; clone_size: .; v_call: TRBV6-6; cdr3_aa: CASSDPTGTHGYTF; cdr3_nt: TGTGCCAGCAGTGATCCGACAGGGACCCATGGCTACACCTTC
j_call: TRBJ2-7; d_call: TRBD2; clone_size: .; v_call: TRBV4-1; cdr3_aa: CASSQDKSREGYEQYF; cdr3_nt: TGCGCCAGCAGCCAAGATAAGTCACGGGAGGGGTACGAGCAGTACTTC
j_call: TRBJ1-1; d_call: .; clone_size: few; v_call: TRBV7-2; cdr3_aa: CASSLDFMNTEAFF; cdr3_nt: TGTGCCAGCAGCTTGGACTTCATGAACACTGAAGCTTTCTTT
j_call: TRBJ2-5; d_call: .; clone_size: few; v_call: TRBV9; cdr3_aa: CASSVVGNPGGETQYF; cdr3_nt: TGTGCCAGCAGCGTAGTGGGTAACCCGGGCGGGGAGACCCAGTACTTC
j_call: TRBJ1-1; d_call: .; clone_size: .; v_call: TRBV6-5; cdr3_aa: CASSYSARQMNTEAFF; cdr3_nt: TGTGCCAGCAGTTACTCGGCCCGACAAATGAACACTGAAGCTTTCTTT
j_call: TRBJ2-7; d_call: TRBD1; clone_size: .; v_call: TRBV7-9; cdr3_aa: CASSSRDSYEQYF; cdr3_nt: TGTGCCAGCAGCTCCCGGGACAGCTACGAGCAGTACTTC
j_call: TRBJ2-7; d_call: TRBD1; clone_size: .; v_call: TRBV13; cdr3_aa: CASSLGGTEIEQYF; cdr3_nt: TGTGCCAGCAGCTTAGGAGGGACAGAGATCGAGCAGTACTTC
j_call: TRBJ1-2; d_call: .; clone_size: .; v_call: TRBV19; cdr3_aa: CASSISGGAAGYTF; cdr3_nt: TGTGCCAGTAGTATCAGTGGAGGCGCCGCTGGCTACACCTTC
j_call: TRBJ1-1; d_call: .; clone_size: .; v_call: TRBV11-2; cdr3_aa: CASSLVPTGNTEAFF; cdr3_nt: TGTGCCAGCAGCTTAGTACCGACAGGGAACACTGAAGCTTTCTTT
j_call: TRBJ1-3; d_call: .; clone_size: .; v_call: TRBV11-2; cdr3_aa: CASSLAASRSGNTIYF; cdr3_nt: TGTGCCAGCAGCTTAGCTGCCAGTCGCTCTGGAAACACCATATATTTT
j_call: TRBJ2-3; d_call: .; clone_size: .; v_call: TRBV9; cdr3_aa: CATSSGGGTDTQYF; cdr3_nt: TGTGCCACGTCTAGCGGAGGGGGAACAGATACGCAGTATTTT
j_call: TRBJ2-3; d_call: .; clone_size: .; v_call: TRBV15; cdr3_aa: CATSSLEDTQYF; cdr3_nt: TGTGCCACCAGCTCCCTTGAGGATACGCAGTATTTT
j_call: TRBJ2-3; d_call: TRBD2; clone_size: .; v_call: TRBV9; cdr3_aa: CASSVGGGSTDTQYF; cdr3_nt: TGTGCCAGCAGCGTCGGCGGGGGAAGCACAGATACGCAGTATTTT
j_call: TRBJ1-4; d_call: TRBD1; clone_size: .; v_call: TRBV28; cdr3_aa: CASSSLRQGASNYEKLFF; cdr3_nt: TGTGCCAGCAGTTCCCTACGACAGGGGGCGAGTAATTATGAAAAACTGTTTTTT
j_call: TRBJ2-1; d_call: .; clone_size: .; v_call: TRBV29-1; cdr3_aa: CSVEAPESSYNEQFF; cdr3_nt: TGCAGCGTTGAAGCCCCGGAGAGCTCCTACAATGAGCAGTTCTTC
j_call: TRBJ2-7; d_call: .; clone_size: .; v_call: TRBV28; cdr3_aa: CASRIPNSPGQEKPYEQYF; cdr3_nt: TGTGCCAGCAGGATTCCAAACTCTCCGGGACAAGAAAAACCCTACGAGCAGTACTTC
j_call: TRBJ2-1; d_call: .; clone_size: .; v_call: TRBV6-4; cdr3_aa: CASSQGYVDSYNEQFF; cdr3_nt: TGTGCCAGCAGCCAGGGCTATGTGGATTCCTACAATGAGCAGTTCTTC
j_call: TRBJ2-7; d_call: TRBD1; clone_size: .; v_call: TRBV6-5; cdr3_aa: CVTAIQGDTYEQYF; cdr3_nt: TGTGTCACAGCCATACAGGGGGATACCTACGAGCAGTACTTC
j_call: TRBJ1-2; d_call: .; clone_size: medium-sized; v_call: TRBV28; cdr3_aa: CASSSPRGLYGYTF; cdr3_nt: TGTGCCAGCAGTTCCCCGCGGGGGCTCTATGGCTACACCTTC
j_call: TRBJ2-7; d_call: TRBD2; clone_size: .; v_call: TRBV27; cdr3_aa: CASSSLAGVSYEQYF; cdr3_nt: TGTGCCAGCAGTTCACTAGCGGGAGTGTCCTACGAGCAGTACTTC
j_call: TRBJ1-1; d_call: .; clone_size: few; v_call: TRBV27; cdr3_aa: CASSLGSYTEAFF; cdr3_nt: TGTGCCAGCAGCCTTGGGAGTTACACTGAAGCTTTCTTT
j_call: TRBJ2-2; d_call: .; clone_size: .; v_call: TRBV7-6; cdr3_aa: CASSLDLGHTGELFF; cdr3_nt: TGTGCCAGCAGCTTAGATCTGGGGCACACCGGGGAGCTGTTTTTT
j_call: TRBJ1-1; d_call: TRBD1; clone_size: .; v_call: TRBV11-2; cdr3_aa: CASSLQGELNTEAFF; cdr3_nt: TGTGCCAGCAGCTTACAGGGGGAGTTGAACACTGAAGCTTTCTTT
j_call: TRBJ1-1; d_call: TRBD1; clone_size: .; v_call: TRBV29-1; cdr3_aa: CSVSTGSLETEAFF; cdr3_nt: TGCAGCGTTTCGACAGGGAGTTTAGAGACTGAAGCTTTCTTT
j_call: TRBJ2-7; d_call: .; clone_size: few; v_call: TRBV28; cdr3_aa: CASSRQHSYEQYF; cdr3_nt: TGTGCCAGCAGTAGACAGCACTCCTACGAGCAGTACTTC
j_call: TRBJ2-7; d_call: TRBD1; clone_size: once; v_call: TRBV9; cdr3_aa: CASSSGTGGYEQYF; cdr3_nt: TGTGCCAGCAGCTCCGGGACAGGGGGCTATGAGCAGTACTTC
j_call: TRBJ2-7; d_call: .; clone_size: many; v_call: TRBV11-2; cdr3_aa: CASSERGNFYEQYF; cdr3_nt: TGTGCCAGCAGCGAGAGGGGGAACTTCTACGAGCAGTACTTC
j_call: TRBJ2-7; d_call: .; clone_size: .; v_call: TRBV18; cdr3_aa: CASSLGTTRYEQYF; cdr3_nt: TGTGCCAGCTCACTTGGGACAACCCGATACGAGCAGTACTTC
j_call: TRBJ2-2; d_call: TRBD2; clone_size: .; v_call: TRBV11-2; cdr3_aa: CASSFSSGSLWTGELFF; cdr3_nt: TGTGCCAGCAGCTTTTCTAGCGGGAGTTTATGGACCGGGGAGCTGTTTTTT
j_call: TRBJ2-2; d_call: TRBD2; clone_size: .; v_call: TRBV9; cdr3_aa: CASSVGGTGELFF; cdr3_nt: TGTGCCAGCAGCGTGGGGGGGACCGGGGAGCTGTTTTTT
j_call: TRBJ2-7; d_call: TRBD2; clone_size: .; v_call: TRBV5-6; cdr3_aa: CASSLGLAGAVYYEQYF; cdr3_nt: TGTGCCAGCAGCTTGGGGCTAGCGGGGGCCGTTTACTACGAGCAGTACTTC
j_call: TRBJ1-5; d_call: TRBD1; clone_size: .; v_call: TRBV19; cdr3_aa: CASRRTGRNDQPQHF; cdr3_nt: TGTGCCAGTAGGCGGACAGGGCGGAACGATCAGCCCCAGCATTTT
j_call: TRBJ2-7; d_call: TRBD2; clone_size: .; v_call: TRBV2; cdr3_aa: CASSEEGGRGYEQYF; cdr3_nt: TGTGCCAGCAGTGAAGAGGGCGGGAGGGGGTACGAGCAGTACTTC
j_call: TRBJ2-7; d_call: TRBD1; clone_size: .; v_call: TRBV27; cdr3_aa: CASSWTGGHEQYF; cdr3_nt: TGTGCCAGCAGCTGGACAGGGGGCCACGAGCAGTACTTC
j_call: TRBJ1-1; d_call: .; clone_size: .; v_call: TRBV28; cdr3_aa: CASSFGGPEAFF; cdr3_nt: TGTGCCAGCAGTTTCGGGGGGCCTGAAGCTTTCTTT